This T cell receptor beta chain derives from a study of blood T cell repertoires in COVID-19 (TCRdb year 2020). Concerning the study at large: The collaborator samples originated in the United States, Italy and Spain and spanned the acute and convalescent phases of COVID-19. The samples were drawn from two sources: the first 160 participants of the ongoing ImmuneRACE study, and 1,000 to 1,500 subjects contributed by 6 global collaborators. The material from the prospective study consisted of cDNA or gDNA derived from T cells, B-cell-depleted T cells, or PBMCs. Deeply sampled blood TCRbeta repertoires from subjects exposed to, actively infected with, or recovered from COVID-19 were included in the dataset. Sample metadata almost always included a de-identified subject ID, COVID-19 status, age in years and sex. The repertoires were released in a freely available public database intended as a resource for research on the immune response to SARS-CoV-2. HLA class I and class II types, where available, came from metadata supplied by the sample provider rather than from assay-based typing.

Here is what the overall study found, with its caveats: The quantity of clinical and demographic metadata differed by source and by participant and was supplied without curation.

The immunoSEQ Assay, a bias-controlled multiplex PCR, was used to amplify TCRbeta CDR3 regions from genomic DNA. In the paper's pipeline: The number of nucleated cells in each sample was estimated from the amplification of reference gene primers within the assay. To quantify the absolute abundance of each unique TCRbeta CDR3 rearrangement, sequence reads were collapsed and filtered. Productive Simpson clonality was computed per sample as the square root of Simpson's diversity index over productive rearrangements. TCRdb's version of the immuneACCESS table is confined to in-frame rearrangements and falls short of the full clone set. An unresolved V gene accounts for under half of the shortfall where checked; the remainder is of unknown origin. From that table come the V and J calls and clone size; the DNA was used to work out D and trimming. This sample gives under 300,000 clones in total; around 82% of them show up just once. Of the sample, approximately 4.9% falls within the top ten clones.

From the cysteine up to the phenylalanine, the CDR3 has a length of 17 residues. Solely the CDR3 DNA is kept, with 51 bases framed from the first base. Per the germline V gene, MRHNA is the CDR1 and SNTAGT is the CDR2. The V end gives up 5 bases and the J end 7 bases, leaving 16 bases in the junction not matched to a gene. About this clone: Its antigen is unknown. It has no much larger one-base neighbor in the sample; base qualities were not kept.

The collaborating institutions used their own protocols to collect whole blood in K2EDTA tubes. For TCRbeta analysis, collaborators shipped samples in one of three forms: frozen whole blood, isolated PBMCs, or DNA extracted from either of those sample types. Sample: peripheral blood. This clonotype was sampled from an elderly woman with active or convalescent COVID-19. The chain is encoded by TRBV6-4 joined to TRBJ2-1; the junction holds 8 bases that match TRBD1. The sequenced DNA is TGTGCCAGCAGTTTCACCGCCGGGACAGGCATAAAGAATGAGCAGTTCTTC. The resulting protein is CASSFTAGTGIKNEQFF.